This T cell receptor beta chain stems from a study of blood T cells in healthy people across ages. Overall study: Capture by template switching was about one barcoded beta molecule per two T cells. Study-wide results and caveats: From one million sequenced T cells, diversity estimates were lower bounds.

Germline lookup yields CDR1 DFQATT and CDR2 SNEGSKA (reference sequence). V dropped 5 bases and J dropped 5; count of bases not matched to a gene: 4. The CDR3 totals 14 residues. In its sample, this clonotype was seen a few times. The antigen remains undetermined. A sample-barcoded 5' primer and a J-beta primer mix were used in a second PCR of roughly 6 to 11 cycles. TCRdb independently ran MiXCR on the 5' RACE reads; one entry per CDR3 protein. This sample has hundreds of thousands of distinct CDR3 sequences, with about three fifths found just once. This receptor was obtained from a man aged 30-40 years in good health. Sequencing was performed on blood. V is TRBV20-1 and J is TRBJ2-3, with 13 bases aligning to TRBD2. The chain's CDR3 is CSAGLAGEKDTQYF. In DNA, the CDR3 is TGCAGTGCTGGACTAGCGGGAGAAAAAGATACGCAGTATTTT.